The sequence of this T cell receptor (beta chain) was determined in a study of blood T cell repertoires in COVID-19. Germline lookup yields CDR1 LNHDA and CDR2 SQIVND (reference sequence). Deletions cut 8 bases from V and 8 bases from J, with 15 bases between. This CDR3 is built from 13 residues. Produced via immunoSEQ multiplex PCR; TCRdb's table is partial and in-frame only. The sample records approximately 440,000 clones, 90% being singletons. The sequenced sample was PBMCs or T cells enriched from blood (not recorded which). This sequence was found in a man between 18 and 35 years old who had recovered from COVID-19. The V gene is TRBV19, the J gene TRBJ1-4; weak D call: TRBD1 (5 bases). As DNA, the CDR3 is TGTGCCAGTTCTTATCAGGGAGGAGAAAAACTGTTTTTT. Translating gives CASSYQGGEKLFF. The entire variable domain, with the rest obtained from reference TRBV19 and TRBJ1-4, is as follows: DGGITQSPKYLFRKEGQNVTLSCEQNLNHDAMYWYRQDPGQGLRLIYYSQIVNDFQKGDIAEGYSVSREKKESFPLTVTSAQKNPTAFYLCASSYQGGEKLFFGSGTQLSVL.